A single T cell receptor (beta chain) is shown here with its context. The antigen is unknown. Some clones are missing from TCRdb's copy, which holds only in-frame ones; the method was immunoSEQ multiplex PCR. In the table there are about 22,000 clones, around nine tenths of which are singletons. Germline V gene data show CDR1 as SNHLY and CDR2 as FYNNEI. This CDR3 is 14 amino acids long. Trimming pared 8 bases from V and 4 bases from J, leaving 17 bases between. The source of the sample is a study of monozygotic twins with cystic fibrosis. Study-wide results and limits: V usage most resembled the co-twin in 13 of 16 pairs.

This sequence joins TRBV2 and TRBJ2-5, with D possibly being TRBD2 (7 bases). The clonotype was recovered from a woman in her 30s with cystic fibrosis. Material for sequencing was blood. The CDR3 DNA reads TGTGCCAGCTGTGGTGGGGGGGCCTCAGAGACCCAGTACTTC. Amino acids: CASCGGGASETQYF.